The rows below give T cell receptor beta chains drawn from one sample of a study of T cells after yellow fever vaccination. TCRdb analysed the 5' RACE reads with MiXCR anew, one entry per CDR3 protein. The repertoire holds some 500,000 distinct CDR3 sequences, roughly 14% seen once, with about 14% in the top ten. Sample: PBMCs, taken on the day of the yellow fever booster vaccination. The receptors here all came from a man aged 25 to 45 who received the YFV17D yellow fever vaccine. Each CDR3 is given with its conserved first and last residue. Fields, in order: CDR3 protein, CDR3 DNA, V gene, D gene, J gene, clone size. D genes are given only for firm matches. Size is stated for part of the rows, as once, few or many counts, or as a class when the clone is expanded.

CDR3aa: CASSGQGFTNQETQYF
CDR3nt: TGTGCCAGCAGCGGCCAGGGATTCACCAACCAAGAGACCCAGTACTTC
v_gene: TRBV2
d_gene: -
j_gene: TRBJ2-5
abundance: -

CDR3aa: CSARGTEAFF
CDR3nt: TGCAGTGCTAGAGGGACTGAAGCTTTCTTT
v_gene: TRBV20-1
d_gene: -
j_gene: TRBJ1-1
abundance: -

CDR3aa: CASGSLQGIDEQFF
CDR3nt: TGTGCTAGTGGCTCCCTCCAGGGGATCGATGAGCAGTTCTTC
v_gene: TRBV12-5
d_gene: -
j_gene: TRBJ2-1
abundance: -

CDR3aa: CASYPGLAGDTQYF
CDR3nt: TGTGCCAGCTACCCGGGACTAGCGGGTGATACGCAGTATTTT
v_gene: TRBV18
d_gene: TRBD2
j_gene: TRBJ2-3
abundance: -

CDR3aa: CASSTIGRTTDTQYF
CDR3nt: TGTGCCAGCAGCACAATAGGACGGACCACAGATACGCAGTATTTT
v_gene: TRBV5-4
d_gene: -
j_gene: TRBJ2-3
abundance: -

CDR3aa: CASSLTSTRAGKYEQYF
CDR3nt: TGTGCCAGCAGCCTCACCTCTACTCGAGCGGGAAAGTACGAGCAGTACTTC
v_gene: TRBV7-2
d_gene: TRBD2
j_gene: TRBJ2-7
abundance: many

CDR3aa: CASSYSSSEQETQYF
CDR3nt: TGTGCCAGCAGTTACTCCAGTTCGGAGCAAGAGACCCAGTACTTC
v_gene: TRBV6-5
d_gene: -
j_gene: TRBJ2-5
abundance: -

CDR3aa: CASSLAAYALTGMETQYF
CDR3nt: TGCGCCAGCAGCTTGGCGGCTTATGCTTTGACAGGGATGGAGACCCAGTACTTC
v_gene: TRBV5-1
d_gene: TRBD1
j_gene: TRBJ2-5
abundance: few

CDR3aa: CASSRYDGWNTGELFF
CDR3nt: TGTGCCAGCAGCCGTTATGACGGGTGGAACACCGGGGAGCTGTTTTTT
v_gene: TRBV5-6
d_gene: -
j_gene: TRBJ2-2
abundance: -

CDR3aa: CSARDGLDTPYEQYF
CDR3nt: TGCAGTGCTAGAGACGGACTAGATACACCCTACGAGCAGTACTTC
v_gene: TRBV20-1
d_gene: TRBD2
j_gene: TRBJ2-7
abundance: few

CDR3aa: CASSLSSFSYGYTF
CDR3nt: TGTGCCAGCAGCTTAAGTTCTTTTTCTTATGGCTACACCTTC
v_gene: TRBV7-2
d_gene: -
j_gene: TRBJ1-2
abundance: few

CDR3aa: CASSPQWTGELFF
CDR3nt: TGTGCCAGCAGCCCACAATGGACCGGGGAGCTGTTTTTT
v_gene: TRBV11-2
d_gene: -
j_gene: TRBJ2-2
abundance: many

CDR3aa: CASSSRRELNTGELFF
CDR3nt: TGTGCCAGCAGTTCCCGGCGGGAGTTAAACACCGGGGAGCTGTTTTTT
v_gene: TRBV27
d_gene: TRBD2
j_gene: TRBJ2-2
abundance: -

CDR3aa: CASGLLLAEYYNEQFF
CDR3nt: TGTGCTAGTGGTTTGTTACTAGCGGAATACTACAATGAGCAGTTCTTC
v_gene: TRBV12-5
d_gene: TRBD2
j_gene: TRBJ2-1
abundance: few

CDR3aa: CASSLGTRGYIQYF
CDR3nt: TGTGCCAGCAGCTTAGGAACAAGGGGGTACATTCAGTACTTC
v_gene: TRBV7-2
d_gene: -
j_gene: TRBJ2-4
abundance: -

CDR3aa: CASIPPGLVAHNEQFF
CDR3nt: TGTGCCAGCATCCCGCCGGGACTAGTTGCCCACAATGAGCAGTTCTTC
v_gene: TRBV28
d_gene: TRBD2
j_gene: TRBJ2-1
abundance: -

CDR3aa: CASSSMIQETQYF
CDR3nt: TGTGCCAGCTCATCTATGATTCAAGAGACCCAGTACTTC
v_gene: TRBV18
d_gene: -
j_gene: TRBJ2-5
abundance: -

CDR3aa: CASSLSLVTEQYF
CDR3nt: TGTGCCAGCAGCTTAAGTTTAGTTACCGAGCAGTACTTC
v_gene: TRBV7-3
d_gene: -
j_gene: TRBJ2-7
abundance: -

CDR3aa: CASSPAGDRYNEQFF
CDR3nt: TGTGCCAGCAGTCCAGCGGGAGATAGATACAATGAGCAGTTCTTC
v_gene: TRBV12-3/TRBV12-4
d_gene: TRBD2
j_gene: TRBJ2-1
abundance: many

CDR3aa: CASSPGTGWGYTF
CDR3nt: TGTGCCAGCAGCCCCGGGACAGGATGGGGCTACACCTTC
v_gene: TRBV7-9
d_gene: TRBD1
j_gene: TRBJ1-2
abundance: -

CDR3aa: CASSLGPSVPPDNEQFF
CDR3nt: TGTGCCAGCTCGCTAGGACCTAGCGTGCCACCCGACAATGAGCAGTTCTTC
v_gene: TRBV18
d_gene: -
j_gene: TRBJ2-1
abundance: -

CDR3aa: CASSSGQGPYQETQYF
CDR3nt: TGTGCCAGCAGTTCGGGACAGGGGCCATACCAAGAGACCCAGTACTTC
v_gene: TRBV12-3/TRBV12-4
d_gene: TRBD1
j_gene: TRBJ2-5
abundance: few

CDR3aa: CATSRGDGGLRLGEQFF
CDR3nt: TGTGCCACCAGCAGAGGGGACGGAGGACTCAGACTTGGTGAGCAGTTCTTC
v_gene: TRBV15
d_gene: -
j_gene: TRBJ2-1
abundance: few

CDR3aa: CASSSRKSGELFF
CDR3nt: TGTGCCAGCAGCTCCAGGAAATCAGGGGAGCTGTTTTTT
v_gene: TRBV7-9
d_gene: -
j_gene: TRBJ2-2
abundance: few

CDR3aa: CASSLFGGNSEQFF
CDR3nt: TGTGCCAGCAGTTTGTTCGGCGGGAATTCTGAGCAGTTCTTC
v_gene: TRBV6-2/TRBV6-3
d_gene: -
j_gene: TRBJ2-1
abundance: few

CDR3aa: CASNYRFGEAFF
CDR3nt: TGTGCCAGCAACTACAGGTTCGGTGAAGCTTTCTTT
v_gene: TRBV12-3/TRBV12-4
d_gene: -
j_gene: TRBJ1-1
abundance: -

CDR3aa: CASSALGNPTSGEQFF
CDR3nt: TGTGCCAGCAGCGCCCTGGGTAATCCTACCTCCGGTGAGCAGTTCTTC
v_gene: TRBV9
d_gene: -
j_gene: TRBJ2-1
abundance: few

CDR3aa: CASSLASGASTDTQYF
CDR3nt: TGCGCCAGCAGCTTGGCTAGCGGTGCTAGCACAGATACGCAGTATTTT
v_gene: TRBV5-1
d_gene: TRBD2
j_gene: TRBJ2-3
abundance: few

CDR3aa: CASSQKRRTDDTQYF
CDR3nt: TGCGCCAGCAGCCAGAAACGAAGAACGGACGATACGCAGTATTTT
v_gene: TRBV4-1
d_gene: -
j_gene: TRBJ2-3
abundance: -

CDR3aa: CASSTELDIEDTQYF
CDR3nt: TGTGCCAGCAGCACAGAACTAGACATCGAGGATACGCAGTATTTT
v_gene: TRBV9
d_gene: -
j_gene: TRBJ2-3
abundance: -

CDR3aa: CASRGGTSGIREQFF
CDR3nt: TGTGCCAGCAGGGGAGGGACTAGCGGGATCCGTGAGCAGTTCTTC
v_gene: TRBV12-3/TRBV12-4
d_gene: TRBD2
j_gene: TRBJ2-1
abundance: few

CDR3aa: CASSSGVGPYEQYF
CDR3nt: TGTGCCAGCAGCTCGGGCGTAGGGCCCTACGAGCAGTACTTC
v_gene: TRBV12-3/TRBV12-4
d_gene: -
j_gene: TRBJ2-7
abundance: few

CDR3aa: CSATPGRGTDTQYF
CDR3nt: TGCAGTGCCACCCCCGGGAGGGGGACAGATACGCAGTATTTT
v_gene: TRBV20-1
d_gene: TRBD2
j_gene: TRBJ2-3
abundance: few

CDR3aa: CASRLAGSYNEQFF
CDR3nt: TGTGCCAGCAGGTTAGCAGGGTCCTACAATGAGCAGTTCTTC
v_gene: TRBV12-3/TRBV12-4
d_gene: -
j_gene: TRBJ2-1
abundance: many

CDR3aa: CASKDIQETQYF
CDR3nt: TGCGCCAGCAAAGACATACAAGAGACCCAGTACTTC
v_gene: TRBV5-1
d_gene: -
j_gene: TRBJ2-5
abundance: few

CDR3aa: CASSPGRGAPYEQYF
CDR3nt: TGTGCCAGCTCACCAGGTAGAGGGGCCCCCTACGAGCAGTACTTC
v_gene: TRBV18
d_gene: -
j_gene: TRBJ2-7
abundance: -

CDR3aa: CASRGQAGGASYEQYF
CDR3nt: TGTGCCAGCAGGGGACAAGCAGGGGGTGCCTCCTACGAGCAGTACTTC
v_gene: TRBV6-5
d_gene: TRBD1
j_gene: TRBJ2-7
abundance: few

CDR3aa: CASSQGMSGWGYNEQFF
CDR3nt: TGTGCCAGCAGCCAAGGTATGAGCGGTTGGGGCTACAATGAGCAGTTCTTC
v_gene: TRBV14
d_gene: -
j_gene: TRBJ2-1
abundance: -

CDR3aa: CASSSAMGSYNEQFF
CDR3nt: TGCGCCAGCAGCTCGGCGATGGGCTCCTACAATGAGCAGTTCTTC
v_gene: TRBV5-1
d_gene: -
j_gene: TRBJ2-1
abundance: -

CDR3aa: CSARDRSGRSNQPQHF
CDR3nt: TGCAGTGCTAGAGATCGTTCCGGTAGGAGCAATCAGCCCCAGCATTTT
v_gene: TRBV20-1
d_gene: -
j_gene: TRBJ1-5
abundance: few

CDR3aa: CASMGQANTEAFF
CDR3nt: TGTGCCAGCATGGGACAGGCAAACACTGAAGCTTTCTTT
v_gene: TRBV7-2
d_gene: TRBD1
j_gene: TRBJ1-1
abundance: many